This T cell receptor (beta chain) was found in a study of early stage breast cancer tumors. Libraries were prepared by immunoSEQ multiplex PCR; TCRdb keeps only in-frame clonotypes and omits some of them. The sample shows about 69,000 clones, around 80% of them seen only once. Study-wide points: Functional markers like CD4, CD8 and FOXP3 were missed in bulk sequencing.

Notes on this clone: Antigen: not known.

The source material was blood. The clonotype comes from a person in their 40s with breast cancer.

CDR3 sequence: CASTGTVTYSGANVLTF. CDR3 DNA sequence: TGTGCCAGCACCGGGACAGTTACTTACTCTGGGGCCAACGTCCTGACTTTC. The gene calls are TRBV2 and TRBJ2-6; 7 bases align to TRBD1. CDR1 SNHLY and CDR2 FYNNEI come from the germline V gene. This CDR3 is built from 17 residues. V lost 7 bases, J lost 0 bases, and 9 bases stayed unmatched. Full variable domain (rest looked up from reference TRBV2 and TRBJ2-6): EPEVTQTPSHQVTQMGQEVILRCVPISNHLYFYWYRQILGQKVEFLVSFYNNEISEKSEIFDDQFSVERPDGSNFTLKIRSTKLEDSAMYFCASTGTVTYSGANVLTFGAGSRLTVL.